The clone carrying this T cell receptor (beta chain) was counted only a few times. The CDR3 has 14 amino acids. The germline V gene encodes CDR1 LGHNA and CDR2 YSLEER. The germline V and J ends were trimmed by 1 base and 7 bases, with 11 bases remaining between them. The source of the sample is a study of shared clonotypes between healthy human individuals. Measured with immunoSEQ multiplex PCR; TCRdb has only the in-frame clones, and not every one. The data contain about a million clones, roughly 70% of them singletons. Sequences were obtained from memory CD4+ T cells sorted from blood. Subset defined: CD45RA-negative fraction. The source is a man between 18 and 29 years old in good health. J is TRBJ2-1 and V is TRBV4-3; D gene unclear. CDR3 DNA: TGCGCCAGCAGCCAAGTTGGCTATCGGAATGAGCAGTTCTTC. Its translation is CASSQVGYRNEQFF.